These T cell receptor beta chains were read from a single sample in a study of T cell responses to AZD1222 COVID-19 vaccine. Measured with immunoSEQ multiplex PCR; TCRdb has only the in-frame clones, and not every one. The sample contains 150,000 or so clones, approximately 78% of which appear only once. Sequencing used peripheral blood, obtained on day 0 of MenACWY control vaccination. These receptor sequences come from an adult in good health. CDR3s include the opening cysteine and the closing phenylalanine or tryptophan. A D gene is named only where the DNA matches it firmly. Clone size is shown for a subset of rows, as once, few, many or a class of expanded clone.

CDR3 protein: CASRQQGGGETQYF
CDR3 DNA: TGTGCCAGCAGACAACAGGGGGGAGGAGAGACCCAGTACTTC
clone size: NA
D gene: TRBD1
J gene: TRBJ2-5
V gene: TRBV6-5

CDR3 protein: CASSPDWVQETQYF
CDR3 DNA: TGTGCCAGCTCACCGGACTGGGTACAAGAGACCCAGTACTTC
clone size: NA
D gene: NA
J gene: TRBJ2-5
V gene: TRBV18

CDR3 protein: CASSQAGKPNAFF
CDR3 DNA: TGTGCCAGCAGCCAGGCCGGGAAGCCCAATGCTTTCTTT
clone size: few
D gene: NA
J gene: TRBJ1-1
V gene: TRBV3-1/TRBV3-2

CDR3 protein: CASSRAGETQYF
CDR3 DNA: TGTGCCAGCAGCCGAGCCGGGGAGACCCAGTACTTC
clone size: many
D gene: NA
J gene: TRBJ2-5
V gene: TRBV4-2

CDR3 protein: CASSLGFGNTIYF
CDR3 DNA: TGTGCCAGCAGTCTCGGATTCGGAAACACCATATATTTT
clone size: NA
D gene: NA
J gene: TRBJ1-3
V gene: TRBV27

CDR3 protein: CASIGPYEQYF
CDR3 DNA: TGTGCCAGCATAGGACCCTACGAGCAGTACTTC
clone size: NA
D gene: NA
J gene: TRBJ2-7
V gene: TRBV6-5

CDR3 protein: CASSGWRDDRNYGYTF
CDR3 DNA: TGTGCCAGCAGTGGATGGAGAGACGACCGTAACTATGGCTACACCTTC
clone size: few
D gene: NA
J gene: TRBJ1-2
V gene: TRBV2

CDR3 protein: CAISGGVNQPQHF
CDR3 DNA: TGTGCCATCAGTGGGGGGGTCAATCAGCCCCAGCATTTT
clone size: few
D gene: NA
J gene: TRBJ1-5
V gene: TRBV10-3

CDR3 protein: CASSPRASGYNEQFF
CDR3 DNA: TGTGCCAGCAGCCCGAGGGCTAGCGGATACAATGAGCAGTTCTTC
clone size: few
D gene: TRBD2
J gene: TRBJ2-1
V gene: TRBV5-4

CDR3 protein: CASSVRQGGVTPLHF
CDR3 DNA: TGTGCCAGCAGCGTTAGACAGGGTGGAGTGACACCCCTCCACTTT
clone size: few
D gene: TRBD1
J gene: TRBJ1-6
V gene: TRBV7-2

CDR3 protein: CASSSGTGISPLHF
CDR3 DNA: TGTGCCAGCAGTTCCGGGACAGGGATATCACCCCTCCACTTT
clone size: NA
D gene: TRBD1
J gene: TRBJ1-6
V gene: TRBV6-5

CDR3 protein: CASSRMGGTDTQYF
CDR3 DNA: TGTGCCAGCAGCCGGATGGGGGGCACAGATACGCAGTATTTT
clone size: NA
D gene: NA
J gene: TRBJ2-3
V gene: TRBV3-1/TRBV3-2

CDR3 protein: CASSKSQVDYGYTF
CDR3 DNA: TGTGCCAGTAGTAAATCCCAGGTAGACTATGGCTACACCTTC
clone size: once
D gene: NA
J gene: TRBJ1-2
V gene: TRBV19

CDR3 protein: CATRKVGQETQYF
CDR3 DNA: TGTGCCACCCGCAAGGTTGGACAAGAGACCCAGTACTTC
clone size: NA
D gene: NA
J gene: TRBJ2-5
V gene: TRBV19

CDR3 protein: CASARAGSPSGNTIYF
CDR3 DNA: TGTGCCAGCGCGCGTGCAGGCAGCCCCTCTGGAAACACCATATATTTT
clone size: NA
D gene: NA
J gene: TRBJ1-3
V gene: TRBV18

CDR3 protein: CASSPNGGAYEQYF
CDR3 DNA: TGTGCCAGCAGCCCGAATGGAGGCGCGTACGAGCAGTACTTC
clone size: NA
D gene: NA
J gene: TRBJ2-7
V gene: TRBV11-2

CDR3 protein: CASTPTSGVRVDTQYF
CDR3 DNA: TGTGCCAGCACCCCGACTAGCGGGGTGCGAGTAGATACGCAGTATTTT
clone size: NA
D gene: TRBD2
J gene: TRBJ2-3
V gene: TRBV2

CDR3 protein: CASESTPLRGTGNEQFF
CDR3 DNA: TGCGCCAGCGAGAGTACCCCTCTGAGGGGTACAGGCAATGAGCAGTTCTTC
clone size: NA
D gene: NA
J gene: TRBJ2-1
V gene: TRBV5-1

CDR3 protein: CASSRGRGTMYNEQFF
CDR3 DNA: TGTGCCAGCAGTCGAGGCCGGGGGACGATGTACAATGAGCAGTTCTTC
clone size: NA
D gene: NA
J gene: TRBJ2-1
V gene: TRBV2

CDR3 protein: CASSGTGQGYGYTF
CDR3 DNA: TGTGCCAGCAGTGGGACAGGGCAAGGATACGGCTACACCTTC
clone size: NA
D gene: TRBD1
J gene: TRBJ1-2
V gene: TRBV2

CDR3 protein: CAWSPGTAEQPQHF
CDR3 DNA: TGTGCCTGGAGCCCTGGGACAGCGGAGCAGCCCCAGCATTTT
clone size: NA
D gene: TRBD1
J gene: TRBJ1-5
V gene: TRBV30

CDR3 protein: CASSAGLGGYTF
CDR3 DNA: TGTGCCAGCAGCGCTGGATTGGGTGGCTACACCTTC
clone size: NA
D gene: NA
J gene: TRBJ1-2
V gene: TRBV5-6

CDR3 protein: CASSPGGHNSPLHF
CDR3 DNA: TGTGCCAGCAGCCCAGGGGGCCATAATTCACCCCTCCACTTT
clone size: NA
D gene: TRBD1
J gene: TRBJ1-6
V gene: TRBV7-2

CDR3 protein: CASSNRVDTGELFF
CDR3 DNA: TGTGCCAGCAGCAACAGGGTTGACACCGGGGAGCTGTTTTTT
clone size: NA
D gene: NA
J gene: TRBJ2-2
V gene: TRBV9

CDR3 protein: CASSKQAGRSGYTF
CDR3 DNA: TGTGCCAGCAGTAAACAGGCAGGGAGATCTGGCTACACCTTC
clone size: NA
D gene: NA
J gene: TRBJ1-2
V gene: TRBV3-1/TRBV3-2